Following are 30 T cell receptor beta chains from one sample sequenced in a study of blood T cell repertoires in COVID-19. Using immunoSEQ multiplex PCR, the repertoire was profiled, and TCRdb retains in-frame clones only, with some absent. This table has under 55,000 clones, under 95% appearing once. What was sequenced was peripheral blood. These receptors were collected from a human donor in a cohort sampled during active COVID-19.

The chain's CDR3 is CASSLWGQGISPLHF. Here the CDR3 DNA reads TGTGCCAGCAGTTTGTGGGGACAGGGGATATCACCCCTCCACTTT. The rearrangement joins TRBV27 to TRBJ1-6; TRBD1 matches 10 bases. This CDR3 has 15 residues. Per germline, CDR1 MNHEY and CDR2 SMNVEV (reference sequence). After removal of 3 bases from V and 10 bases from J, the junction contained 6 bases not matched to a gene.

This chain uses TRBV21-1 with TRBJ2-1; whether TRBD1, the table's D call, matches the DNA was not checked. TRBV21-1 is assigned pseudogene status. The CDR3 is made up of 15 amino acids. The CDR3 coding sequence is TGTGCCAGCAGCAAATCACAGGGGCAAAACAATGAGCAGTTCTTC. Its protein product is CASSKSQGQNNEQFF.

V gene TRBV24-1 combines with J gene TRBJ1-2; 7 bases are a match to TRBD1. CDR3 length: 14 residues. The germline V gene encodes CDR1 KGHDR and CDR2 SFDVKD. V lost 3 bases and J lost 7; bases outside the gene matches: 7. The CDR3: CATSDTDRASGYTF. CDR3 coding DNA: TGTGCCACCAGTGATACCGACAGGGCGAGTGGCTACACCTTC.

In this sample, this clone turned up once. This chain uses TRBV7-3 with TRBJ1-3, with D hard to call. Germline lookup yields CDR1 SGHTA and CDR2 FQGTGA. The V end was cut by 5 bases, the J end by 0 bases, with 11 bases between. The length of the CDR3 is 15 residues. CDR3 in DNA: TGTGCCAGCAGCCTGACACACAACTCTGGAAACACCATATATTTT. This codes for CASSLTHNSGNTIYF.

The chain recombines TRBV28 with TRBJ1-4; 10 bases align to TRBD1. With V trimmed by 3 bases and J by 6 bases, 4 bases remained unmatched. Germline V gives CDR1 MDHEN, CDR2 SYDVKM. The CDR3 totals 15 residues. The DNA of the CDR3 is TGTGCCAGCAGTTTCTCCGGGACAGGGGATGAAAAACTGTTTTTT. Translation: CASSFSGTGDEKLFF.

The chain couples TRBV2 to TRBJ2-5, with D possibly matching TRBD2 (6 bases). The germline gives CDR1 SNHLY, CDR2 FYNNEI. Trimming left V 8 bases short and J 4 bases short, with 17 bases between. There are 14 residues in the CDR3. The CDR3 loop reads CASERAPGGETQYF. DNA for the CDR3: TGTGCCAGCGAGCGGGCCCCAGGCGGAGAGACCCAGTACTTC.

The chain has TRBV5-4 and TRBJ2-6; D gene unclear. CDR1 is SGHNT, CDR2 YYREEE, per germline (reference sequence). CDR3 length: 13 residues. Trimming removed 4 bases at V and 4 bases at J, with 6 bases between. CDR3 DNA sequence: TGTGCCAGCAGCCAACGGGGGGCCAACGTCCTGACTTTC. Its translation: CASSQRGANVLTF.

V and J are TRBV5-4 and TRBJ2-3; 7 positions match TRBD2. Per the germline V gene, CDR1 is SGHNT and CDR2 is YYREEE (reference sequence). The CDR3 sequence is 15 residues long. With V trimmed by 0 bases and J by 4 bases, 5 bases remained unmatched. CDR3 loop: CASSLDSGRSDTQYF. The DNA for the CDR3 is TGTGCCAGCAGCTTGGATTCCGGGAGGTCAGATACGCAGTATTTT.

The chain joins TRBV2 to TRBJ2-6, with D perhaps matching TRBD2 (6 bases). V lost 7 bases, J lost 2 bases, and 12 bases lay in between. CDR1 and CDR2 from the germline V gene are SNHLY and FYNNEI. This CDR3 has 15 residues. CDR3: CASMNGSPGANVLTF. DNA of the CDR3: TGTGCCAGCATGAACGGGAGTCCTGGGGCCAACGTCCTGACTTTC.

V usage is TRBV29-1 and J usage is TRBJ2-6; D unresolved. V was shortened by 7 bases and J by 3 bases, with 10 bases between the two germline ends. Germline V CDR1 and CDR2: SQVTM, ANQGSEA. The CDR3 is made up of 13 amino acids. CDR3 bases: TGCAGCGCCGCCGGTAATGGGGCCAACGTCCTGACTTTC. This codes for CSAAGNGANVLTF.

This clone was seen more than once but under ten times. The chain uses TRBV13 and TRBJ2-7; 7 nucleotides match TRBD1. CDR1 PRHDT and CDR2 FYEKMQ come from the germline V gene (reference sequence). V lost 5 bases and J lost 4; bases outside the gene matches: 5. The CDR3 runs 13 residues. This CDR3 reads CASSGDRRYEQYF. CDR3 in DNA: TGTGCCAGCAGCGGGGACAGAAGATACGAGCAGTACTTC.

V is TRBV27 and J is TRBJ2-6; a possible D gene is TRBD1 (6 bases). V was trimmed by 4 bases and J by 2 bases, leaving 9 bases between them. CDR3 length: 15 residues. CDR1 and CDR2 (germline): MNHEY, SMNVEV (reference sequence). CDR3 residues: CASSSEGAGANVLTF. CDR3 coding DNA: TGTGCCAGCAGTTCTGAGGGGGCTGGGGCCAACGTCCTGACTTTC. The full variable domain, rest sourced from reference TRBV27 and TRBJ2-6, is EAQVTQNPRYLITVTGKKLTVTCSQNMNHEYMSWYRQDPGLGLRQIYYSMNVEVTDKGDVPEGYKVSRKEKRNFPLILESPSPNQTSLYFCASSSEGAGANVLTFGAGSRLTVL.

V and J are TRBV9 and TRBJ2-6, with a possible D match to TRBD1 (6 bases). V was cut by 2 bases and J by 0 bases, with 18 bases left in between. Germline values: CDR1 SGDLS, CDR2 YYNGEE. The CDR3 loop spans 19 amino acids. Written as DNA, the CDR3 is TGTGCCAGCAGCGTGCCTTTGGACAGCTATCTCTCTGGGGCCAACGTCCTGACTTTC. Translated: CASSVPLDSYLSGANVLTF.

The rearrangement joins TRBV6-6 to TRBJ1-4, with 7 positions matching TRBD1. CDR1 is MNHNY and CDR2 is SVGAGI in the germline V gene (reference sequence). The junction had 13 bases not matched to a gene; V was cut back by 4 bases and J by 8 bases. The CDR3 is 16 amino acids. CDR3 in amino acids: CASSWDSGGTGEKLFF. The CDR3, as DNA: TGTGCCAGCAGTTGGGACAGCGGAGGGACGGGAGAAAAACTGTTTTTT.

There are a few counts of this clone. V usage is TRBV20-1 and J usage is TRBJ2-7, with D perhaps matching TRBD2 (6 bases). Germline V gene sequence: CDR1 DFQATT, CDR2 SNEGSKA (reference sequence). The CDR3 consists of 11 residues. Trimming removed 4 bases at V and 6 bases at J, with 10 bases between. CDR3 loop: CSAKSGGEQYV. CDR3 coding DNA: TGCAGTGCTAAATCCGGGGGCGAGCAGTACGTC.

The rearrangement links TRBV19 to TRBJ2-5; 10 bases align to TRBD2. Germline assignment: CDR1 LNHDA and CDR2 SQIVND (reference sequence). V dropped 0 bases and J dropped 5; count of bases not matched to a gene: 6. The CDR3 sequence is 16 residues long. The CDR3 reads CASSIESGRAQETQYF. The CDR3 DNA is TGTGCCAGTAGTATAGAGAGCGGGAGGGCCCAGGAGACCCAGTACTTC.

This clone was recorded a few times. This rearrangement joins TRBV29-1 to TRBJ1-1; weak D call: TRBD1 (6 bases). The germline CDR1 and CDR2 sequences are SQVTM and ANQGSEA. The CDR3 sequence is 14 residues long. V was pared by 4 bases and J by 4 bases, with 16 bases between. CDR3 protein: CSVAPPQGSTEAFF. The CDR3 DNA reads as TGCAGCGTTGCGCCCCCACAGGGTAGCACTGAAGCTTTCTTT.

This chain links TRBV6-4 with TRBJ2-7, with TRBD2 matching 13 bases. The CDR3 runs to 17 residues. Germline CDR1 MRHNA, CDR2 SNTAGT. V gave up 6 bases and J gave up 2 bases; unmatched junction bases: 10. The CDR3 loop is CASRPTSGRAPPYEQYV. The CDR3 DNA sequence: TGTGCCAGCAGGCCTACTAGCGGGAGGGCCCCACCCTACGAGCAGTACGTC.

The chain joins TRBV9 to TRBJ1-2; 11 bases match TRBD1. V was clipped by 0 bases and J by 4 bases; unmatched bases: 5. Germline CDR1 SGDLS, CDR2 YYNGEE. The CDR3 sequence is 16 residues long. CDR3 sequence: CASSVARDRGFYGYTF. CDR3 nucleotides: TGTGCCAGCAGCGTAGCTCGGGACAGGGGGTTCTATGGCTACACCTTC.

This chain connects TRBV21-1 to TRBJ2-1; the D call in the table, TRBD2, was not verified against the DNA. TRBV21-1 is assigned pseudogene status. The CDR3 covers 17 residues. In DNA form, the CDR3 reads TGTGCCAGCAGCAAGGGAGGTGGCGAGCAGACCTACAATGAGCAGTTCTTC. It specifies CASSKGGGEQTYNEQFF.

The chain recombines TRBV11-2 with TRBJ1-2, with D hard to call. Germline values: CDR1 SGHAT, CDR2 FQNNGV. The CDR3 runs 14 residues. The ends were cut back, 2 bases at V and 0 bases at J, with 7 bases in the middle. CDR3 sequence (DNA): TGTGCCAGCAGCTTAACAGAAGCTAACTATGGCTACACCTTC. This sequence encodes CASSLTEANYGYTF.

The chain combines TRBV29-1 with TRBJ1-1, with 7 bases lining up with TRBD1. The CDR3 has 12 amino acids. With V trimmed by 6 bases and J by 3 bases, 4 bases remained unmatched. Germline CDR1 SQVTM, CDR2 ANQGSEA. The CDR3 is CSVEDRHTEAFF. In DNA, the CDR3 is TGCAGCGTCGAGGACAGGCACACTGAAGCTTTCTTT.

This chain joins TRBV10-3 and TRBJ2-7, with TRBD1 as a possible D gene (5 bases). This CDR3 spans 12 amino acids. The V gene lost 11 bases and the J gene lost 4 bases, with 15 bases spanning the gap. CDR1 ENHRY and CDR2 SYGVKD come from the germline V gene. The CDR3 DNA is TGTGCCTCTACCGACCAGGGTTACGAGCAGTACTTC. The encoded protein is CASTDQGYEQYF.

For the CDR3, the DNA is TGCAGCGTTGGGACCCAACGAGGGTACACTGAAGCTTTCTTT. Translating it yields CSVGTQRGYTEAFF. The chain couples TRBV29-1 to TRBJ1-1; no definite D call. Germline CDR1 reads SQVTM; CDR2 reads ANQGSEA. CDR3 length: 14 residues. V was shortened by 4 bases and J by 3 bases, with 15 bases between the two germline ends.

The rearrangement uses TRBV5-1 and TRBJ2-5, with D tentatively TRBD2 (7 bases). V was clipped by 3 bases and J by 1 base, with 10 bases between them. Looked up from germline, CDR1 is SGHRS and CDR2 is YFSETQ. The CDR3 consists of 14 residues. The DNA of the CDR3 is TGCGCCAGCAGCTGGGGAGGGGGCCAAGAGACCCAGTACTTC. Translating it yields CASSWGGGQETQYF.

The chain employs TRBV13 and TRBJ2-7, with 11 bases identical to TRBD2. Germline loops: CDR1 PRHDT, CDR2 FYEKMQ (reference sequence). Trimming at V came to 4 bases and at J to 5 bases, leaving 10 bases not matched to a gene. The CDR3 contains 16 residues. Here the CDR3 reads CASSSRSGRGRHEQYV. The CDR3, as DNA: TGTGCCAGCAGCTCCCGTAGCGGGAGGGGAAGGCACGAGCAGTACGTC.

This chain joins TRBV5-1 and TRBJ1-2; 8 nucleotides line up with TRBD1. V shed 4 bases, J shed 5 bases, and the junction held 10 bases outside the gene matches. CDR3 length: 15 residues. Germline V gives CDR1 SGHRS, CDR2 YFSETQ. CDR3 DNA sequence: TGCGCCAGCAGCCCGAGGACAGGGCCAAAGTATGGCTACACCTTC. Translating gives CASSPRTGPKYGYTF. Drawing the rest from reference TRBV5-1 and TRBJ1-2, the complete variable domain is KAGVTQTPRYLIKTRGQQVTLSCSPISGHRSVSWYQQTPGQGLQFLFEYFSETQRNKGNFPGRFSGRQFSNSRSEMNVSTLELGDSALYLCASSPRTGPKYGYTFGSGTRLTVV.

The gene calls are TRBV19 and TRBJ1-5, with 8 bases that match TRBD1. Germline loops: CDR1 LNHDA, CDR2 SQIVND (reference sequence). This CDR3 has 18 residues. V gave up 7 bases and J gave up 7 bases; unmatched junction bases: 21. The CDR3 bases are TGTGCCAGTACGGCTTGGGACAGGATTGCATCAGGTGGCCAGCCCCAGCATTTT. Encoded protein: CASTAWDRIASGGQPQHF.

This clone was seen a single time. This chain uses TRBV4-1 with TRBJ2-7; TRBD2 matches 9 bases. Trimming removed 3 bases from V and 4 bases from J; junction bases left unmatched: 13. There are 17 residues in the CDR3. Germline loops: CDR1 MGHRA, CDR2 YSYEKL. The CDR3 reads CASSQAWARTSVYEQYF. As DNA, the CDR3 is TGCGCCAGCAGCCAGGCTTGGGCCAGGACTAGCGTGTACGAGCAGTACTTC.

The V and J genes are TRBV9 and TRBJ2-3; 7 bases line up with TRBD2. V lost 2 bases and J lost 1; bases outside the gene matches: 4. Germline assignment: CDR1 SGDLS and CDR2 YYNGEE. The CDR3 is 15 residues long. In DNA, the CDR3 is TGTGCCAGCAGCGTCGGGAGGATCGGCACAGATACGCAGTATTTT. This codes for CASSVGRIGTDTQYF.